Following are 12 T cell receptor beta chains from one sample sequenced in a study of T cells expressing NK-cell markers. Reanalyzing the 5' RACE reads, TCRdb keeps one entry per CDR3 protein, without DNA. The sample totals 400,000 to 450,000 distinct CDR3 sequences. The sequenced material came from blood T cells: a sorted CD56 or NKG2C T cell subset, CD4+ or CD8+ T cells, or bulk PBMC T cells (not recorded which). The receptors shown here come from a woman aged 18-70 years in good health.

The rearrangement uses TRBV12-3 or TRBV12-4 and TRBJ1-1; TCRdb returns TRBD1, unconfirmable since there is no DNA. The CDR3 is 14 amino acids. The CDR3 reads CASSLGGGTGEAFF.

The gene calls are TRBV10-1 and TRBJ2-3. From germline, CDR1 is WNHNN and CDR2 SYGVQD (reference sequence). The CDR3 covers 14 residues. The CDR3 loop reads CASSIGGSEDTQYF.

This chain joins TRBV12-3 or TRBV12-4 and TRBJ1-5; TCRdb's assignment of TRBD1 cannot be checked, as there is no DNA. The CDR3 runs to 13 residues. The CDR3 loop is CAGTGVRNQPQHF.

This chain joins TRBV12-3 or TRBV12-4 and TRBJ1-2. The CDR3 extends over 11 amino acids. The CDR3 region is CASSLEAYYTF.

This chain's CDR3 is CASSLTGDYGYTF. The chain combines TRBV12-3 or TRBV12-4 with TRBJ1-2; TCRdb proposes TRBD1, but this gene call is untestable without DNA. The CDR3 runs 13 residues.

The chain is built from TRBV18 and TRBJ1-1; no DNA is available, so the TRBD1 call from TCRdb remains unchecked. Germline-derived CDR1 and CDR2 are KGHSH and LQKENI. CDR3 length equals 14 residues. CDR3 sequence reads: CASSPQESGSGVFF.

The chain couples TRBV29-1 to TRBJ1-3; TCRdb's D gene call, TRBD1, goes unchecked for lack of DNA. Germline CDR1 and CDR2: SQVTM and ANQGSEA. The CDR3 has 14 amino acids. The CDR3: CSVVDPGQGNTIYF.

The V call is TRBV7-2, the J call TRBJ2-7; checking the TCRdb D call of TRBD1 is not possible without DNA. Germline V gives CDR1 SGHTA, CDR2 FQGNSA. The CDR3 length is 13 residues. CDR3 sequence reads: CASSFEPPGEQYF.

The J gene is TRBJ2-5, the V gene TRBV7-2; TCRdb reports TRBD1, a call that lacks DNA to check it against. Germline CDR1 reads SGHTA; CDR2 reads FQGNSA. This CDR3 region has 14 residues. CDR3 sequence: CASSLQGALETQYF.

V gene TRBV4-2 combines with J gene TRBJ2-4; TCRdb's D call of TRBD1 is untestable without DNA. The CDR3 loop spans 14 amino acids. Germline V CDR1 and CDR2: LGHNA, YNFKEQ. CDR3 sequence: CASSQEGGKNIQYF.

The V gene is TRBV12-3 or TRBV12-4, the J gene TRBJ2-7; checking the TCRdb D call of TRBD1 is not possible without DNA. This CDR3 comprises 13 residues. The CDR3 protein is CASRRQGIYEQYF.

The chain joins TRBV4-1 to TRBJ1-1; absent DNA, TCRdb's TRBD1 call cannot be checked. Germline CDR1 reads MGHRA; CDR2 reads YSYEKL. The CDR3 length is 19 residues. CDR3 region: CASSRLSTRDRGRGTEAFF.